The next 32 T cell receptor beta chains were all read from a single sample in a study of cytomegalovirus exposure and HLA in healthy donors. The PCR used 60 Vbeta and 13 Jbeta primers. Assay: immunoSEQ multiplex PCR; the TCRdb copy retains only in-frame clones and omits some. The sample has about 120,000 clones; roughly four fifths are singletons. Specimen: PBMCs. The receptors originated from a young woman in good health and CMV-seronegative.

This chain links TRBV6-9 with TRBJ2-1, with 9 bases matching TRBD2. This CDR3 contains 15 residues. V shed 6 bases, J shed 0 bases, and the junction held 3 bases outside the gene matches. Germline CDR1 and CDR2: MNHGY and SVAAGI. CDR3 region: CASRSSGSSYNEQFF. The CDR3, as DNA: TGTGCCAGCAGGAGTAGCGGGAGCTCCTACAATGAGCAGTTCTTC.

Only one count was recorded for this clone. CDR3 DNA sequence: TGTGCCAGCAGCACCCCCAGGGGCTTGACAGATACGCAGTATTTT. Translation gives CASSTPRGLTDTQYF. The chain combines TRBV28 with TRBJ2-3; D perhaps matches TRBD1 (6 bases). V gave up 6 bases and J gave up 3 bases, with 16 bases separating them. CDR1 and CDR2 from the germline V gene are MDHEN and SYDVKM. This CDR3 comprises 15 residues.

This clone was seen only once. The V and J genes are TRBV9 and TRBJ2-2, with D possibly matching TRBD1 (6 bases). The V and J ends lost 0 bases and 5 bases respectively, with 11 bases between them. Per the germline V gene, CDR1 is SGDLS and CDR2 is YYNGEE. CDR3 length: 15 residues. CDR3 loop: CASSVDSRGTGELFF. The DNA for the CDR3 is TGTGCCAGCAGCGTAGATAGCAGGGGAACCGGGGAGCTGTTTTTT.

This chain joins TRBV6-1 and TRBJ2-2; TRBD2 matches 7 bases. V lost 4 bases and J lost 0; bases outside the gene matches: 5. Germline V gene data show CDR1 as MNHNS and CDR2 as SASEGT. The CDR3 runs 16 residues. CDR3 region: CASSARTSANTGELFF. The CDR3 DNA reads TGTGCCAGCAGTGCAAGAACTAGCGCGAACACCGGGGAGCTGTTTTTT.

The V gene is TRBV7-4, the J gene TRBJ2-3; D possibly corresponds to TRBD2 (6 bases). This CDR3 has 14 residues. CDR1 is SGHVT and CDR2 is SQSDAQ in the germline V gene. Between the trimmed V and J ends, which lost 8 bases and 1 base, there was a span of 13 bases. Here the CDR3 DNA reads TGTGCCAGCCCGGAGGGGCCGGGCACAGATACGCAGTATTTT. Its protein is CASPEGPGTDTQYF.

The J gene is TRBJ2-4, the V gene TRBV19; TRBD1 is a possible D gene (6 bases). Germline CDR1 reads LNHDA; CDR2 reads SQIVND (reference sequence). This CDR3 contains 13 residues. The germline V and J ends were trimmed by 5 bases and 7 bases, with 12 bases remaining between them. The CDR3 coding sequence is TGTGCCAGTAGTTACAGGGAATCGAACATTCAGTACTTC. As protein: CASSYRESNIQYF.

This sequence joins TRBV5-1 and TRBJ1-1; maybe TRBD1 (5 bases). Germline V lookup: CDR1 SGHRS, CDR2 YFSETQ. The germline V and J ends were trimmed by 4 bases and 1 base, with 14 bases remaining between them. The CDR3 has 15 residues. CDR3 loop: CASSLTGLGNTEAFF. CDR3 in DNA: TGCGCCAGCAGCCTAACGGGACTTGGGAACACTGAAGCTTTCTTT.

A few counts support this clone. The chain combines TRBV6-5 with TRBJ1-4; D perhaps matches TRBD1 (6 bases). This CDR3 has 15 amino acids. Per the germline V gene, CDR1 is MNHEY and CDR2 is SVGAGI. V shed 0 bases and J shed 8 bases, with 13 bases lying between them. The CDR3 DNA reads TGTGCCAGCAGTTACTCCATTGATCAGGGGGAAAAACTGTTTTTT. This sequence encodes CASSYSIDQGEKLFF.

The chain carries TRBV25-1 and TRBJ1-2, with 7 bases fitting TRBD1. V dropped 6 bases and J dropped 2; count of bases not matched to a gene: 0. CDR3 length equals 12 residues. In germline, CDR1 is MGHDK, CDR2 SYGVNS. The CDR3 region has the DNA TGTGCCAGCAGGGGACAGAACTATGGCTACACCTTC. Protein sequence: CASRGQNYGYTF.

The chain employs TRBV2 and TRBJ1-4; unclear D gene. With 3 bases removed from V and 5 bases from J, the gap between germline ends came to 7 bases. The CDR3 is 13 amino acids. CDR1 is SNHLY and CDR2 is FYNNEI in the germline V gene. The chain's CDR3 is CASSDRGNEKLFF. In nucleotides, the CDR3 is TGTGCCAGCAGTGACCGGGGAAATGAAAAACTGTTTTTT.

This rearrangement joins TRBV5-6 to TRBJ2-3; 10 bases agree with TRBD1. This CDR3 comprises 17 residues. V lost 4 bases and J lost 2; bases outside the gene matches: 10. The V gene's germline CDR1 is SGHDT and CDR2 YYEEEE. The CDR3: CASSLPGQGRLTDTQYF. The CDR3 DNA follows: TGTGCCAGCAGCCTGCCGGGACAGGGGCGCCTCACAGATACGCAGTATTTT.

This clone came up once. The gene calls are TRBV28 and TRBJ1-4, with D unresolved. The CDR3 loop spans 14 amino acids. V lost 6 bases and J 8 bases, leaving 16 bases between the germline ends. Germline values: CDR1 MDHEN, CDR2 SYDVKM. CDR3 region: CASSWQRRGEKLFF. The CDR3 DNA reads as TGTGCCAGCAGCTGGCAGAGGCGCGGGGAAAAACTGTTTTTT.

V is TRBV15 and J is TRBJ1-1, with unresolved D. The length of the CDR3 is 13 residues. The V end lost 4 bases, the J end lost 1 base, and 7 bases lay between the germline ends. Per the germline V gene, CDR1 is LNHNV and CDR2 is YYDKDF (reference sequence). For the CDR3, the DNA is TGTGCCACCAGCATTGGAGAGAACACTGAAGCTTTCTTT. Translating it yields CATSIGENTEAFF.

V gene TRBV9 combines with J gene TRBJ1-2; D uncertain. Germline-derived CDR1 and CDR2 are SGDLS and YYNGEE. Trimming pared 3 bases from V and 4 bases from J, leaving 7 bases between. The CDR3 sequence is 12 residues long. The CDR3 spells CASSAPGYGYTF. The CDR3 bases are TGTGCCAGCAGCGCCCCAGGCTATGGCTACACCTTC.

This chain uses TRBV28 with TRBJ1-5, with D tentatively TRBD1 (6 bases). V lost 11 bases to trimming and J lost 0 bases, with 14 bases between them. This CDR3 comprises 14 residues. The germline gives CDR1 MDHEN, CDR2 SYDVKM. This CDR3 reads CASRGTHSNQPQHF. For the CDR3, the DNA is TGTGCCTCACGTGGGACACATAGCAATCAGCCCCAGCATTTT.

This chain joins TRBV5-1 and TRBJ1-1; D remains unclear. CDR3 length: 14 residues. Per germline, CDR1 SGHRS and CDR2 YFSETQ. Trimming removed 0 bases from V and 1 base from J, with 7 bases in between. CDR3 sequence: CASSLARGNTEAFF. The CDR3 DNA reads as TGCGCCAGCAGCTTGGCCCGGGGGAACACTGAAGCTTTCTTT.

This sequence joins TRBV7-3 and TRBJ2-5; 9 nucleotides agree with TRBD2. J lost 0 bases, V lost 2 bases, and 1 base had no gene match. The CDR3 is 15 amino acids. Germline CDR1 is SGHTA and CDR2 is FQGTGA. This CDR3 reads CASSLLAGYQETQYF. CDR3 DNA: TGTGCCAGCAGCTTACTAGCGGGGTACCAAGAGACCCAGTACTTC. Drawing the rest from reference TRBV7-3 and TRBJ2-5, the complete variable domain is GAGVSQTPSNKVTEKGKYVELRCDPISGHTALYWYRQSLGQGPEFLIYFQGTGAADDSGLPNDRFFAVRPEGSVSTLKIQRTERGDSAVYLCASSLLAGYQETQYFGPGTRLLVL.

V gene TRBV7-9 combines with J gene TRBJ1-4; D might be TRBD1 (6 bases). Germline V gives CDR1 SEHNR, CDR2 FQNEAQ (reference sequence). The CDR3 length is 14 residues. V was shortened by 4 bases and J by 3 bases, with 9 bases between the two germline ends. CDR3 amino acids: CASSSGGPNEKLFF. As DNA, the CDR3 is TGTGCCAGCAGCTCCGGGGGGCCTAATGAAAAACTGTTTTTT.

The chain is built from TRBV7-8 and TRBJ2-2; 14 nucleotides line up with TRBD2. CDR3 length equals 18 residues. V shed 5 bases and J 2 bases; nucleotides not matched to a gene: 7. Germline V lookup: CDR1 SGHVS, CDR2 FQNEAQ. The CDR3 nucleotides are TGTGCCAGCAGCCCGGGACTAGCGGGGGCCGTAAACACCGGGGAGCTGTTTTTT. Encoded protein: CASSPGLAGAVNTGELFF.

V is TRBV5-1 and J is TRBJ1-1, with D possibly being TRBD1 (5 bases). Trimming took 4 bases from V and 5 from J, leaving 18 bases between them. The length of the CDR3 is 15 residues. Germline CDR1 and CDR2: SGHRS and YFSETQ. The CDR3 region is CASSPLGRVETEAFF. For the CDR3, the DNA is TGCGCCAGCAGCCCTCTGGGCAGGGTGGAGACTGAAGCTTTCTTT.

This chain connects TRBV2 to TRBJ1-4; D remains ambiguous. The CDR3 contains 14 residues. Trimming pared 11 bases from V and 7 bases from J, leaving 20 bases between. CDR1 is SNHLY, CDR2 FYNNEI, per germline. The CDR3 is CASKWEGGGEKLFF. The CDR3 DNA is TGTGCCTCCAAATGGGAGGGAGGAGGTGAAAAACTGTTTTTT.

CDR3 residues: CASSLELRGNYGYTF. Here the CDR3 DNA reads TGTGCCAGCAGCTTGGAACTCAGGGGGAACTATGGCTACACCTTC. The rearrangement uses TRBV5-8 and TRBJ1-2; 7 bases match TRBD1. Trimming took 0 bases from V and 2 from J; bases not matched to a gene: 4. Germline lookup yields CDR1 SGHTS and CDR2 YDEGEE. The CDR3 sequence is 15 residues long.

The chain recombines TRBV27 with TRBJ2-7; TRBD2 matches 8 bases. CDR1 and CDR2 (germline): MNHEY, SMNVEV (reference sequence). V lost 6 bases, J lost 0 bases, and 7 bases stayed unmatched. The CDR3 spans 15 residues. The CDR3, as DNA: TGTGCCAGCAGCGACGGGGGGGGCATCTCCTACGAGCAGTACTTC. Translating it yields CASSDGGGISYEQYF.

This clone came up a few times. The chain carries TRBV7-6 and TRBJ2-2; TRBD2 might be the D (5 bases). The V gene's germline CDR1 is SGHVS and CDR2 FNYEAQ. The CDR3 length is 16 residues. V was shortened by 3 bases and J by 4 bases, with 15 bases between the two germline ends. Here the CDR3 DNA reads TGTGCCAGCAGCTTGTCGCGGGCCCGGGGCACCGGGGAGCTGTTTTTT. It specifies CASSLSRARGTGELFF.

A word on this clone: The same CDR3 also results from other DNA sequences found in this sample. The CDR3 reads CASSLEQGRTEAFF. For the CDR3, the DNA is TGCGCCAGCAGCTTGGAACAGGGGAGGACTGAAGCTTTCTTT. The J gene is TRBJ1-1, the V gene TRBV5-1; TRBD1 matches at 7 bases. The CDR3 covers 14 residues. Trimming took 0 bases from V and 5 from J; bases not matched to a gene: 4. The V gene's germline CDR1 is SGHRS and CDR2 YFSETQ.

This clone was counted between two and nine times. The CDR3 here is CASSLASSYEQYF. CDR3 coding DNA: TGCGCCAGCAGCTTGGCGAGCTCCTACGAGCAGTACTTC. The J gene is TRBJ2-7, the V gene TRBV5-1; no definite D call. The CDR3 totals 13 residues. Trimming shortened V by 0 bases and J by 0 bases, and 4 bases separated the two germline ends. The germline CDR1 and CDR2 sequences are SGHRS and YFSETQ.

This clone was counted a few times. J is TRBJ2-2 and V is TRBV6-4; TRBD2 might be the D (6 bases). V dropped 8 bases and J dropped 3 bases, with 7 bases sitting between them. The CDR3 has 12 residues. Germline CDR1 reads MRHNA; CDR2 reads SNTAGT. CDR3 amino acids: CASGTDTGELFF. DNA for the CDR3: TGTGCCAGCGGGACTGACACCGGGGAGCTGTTTTTT.

This clone was seen a few times. The chain carries TRBV5-4 and TRBJ2-6; tentative D call: TRBD1 (5 bases). V shed 4 bases and J shed 0 bases, with 11 bases lying between them. CDR3 length equals 16 residues. Germline V lookup: CDR1 SGHNT, CDR2 YYREEE (reference sequence). CDR3 loop: CASSNSRGSGANVLTF. The CDR3 DNA is TGTGCCAGCAGCAACTCTAGGGGCTCTGGGGCCAACGTCCTGACTTTC.

V gene TRBV27 combines with J gene TRBJ1-6; TRBD1 matches 9 bases. CDR3 length: 16 residues. V shed 5 bases, J shed 7 bases, and the junction held 9 bases outside the gene matches. CDR1 MNHEY and CDR2 SMNVEV come from the germline V gene (reference sequence). The CDR3 nucleotides are TGTGCCAGCAGTCCGACGACAGGGGGTCGAAATTCACCCCTCCACTTT. Translating gives CASSPTTGGRNSPLHF.

This chain joins TRBV10-1 and TRBJ2-2; 11 bases line up with TRBD1. Germline V gene lookup returns CDR1 WNHNN and CDR2 SYGVQD (reference sequence). This CDR3 comprises 14 residues. Unmatched junction bases numbered 4, after V lost 7 bases and J lost 6 bases. The CDR3 spells CASNGQGAAGELFF. DNA of the CDR3: TGCGCCAGCAATGGACAGGGGGCCGCCGGGGAGCTGTTTTTT.

The chain employs TRBV19 and TRBJ1-2; TRBD1 is a possible D gene (5 bases). The CDR3 runs to 16 residues. V lost 5 bases to trimming and J lost 8 bases, with 24 bases between them. The germline gives CDR1 LNHDA, CDR2 SQIVND (reference sequence). The CDR3 sequence: CASSPPWGTRAGGYTF. Written as DNA, the CDR3 is TGTGCCAGTAGTCCCCCGTGGGGCACCAGGGCAGGCGGCTACACCTTC.

The count of this clone is one. This chain links TRBV28 with TRBJ1-2; possible D gene TRBD1, 6 bases. The V gene's germline CDR1 is MDHEN and CDR2 SYDVKM. The length of the CDR3 is 16 residues. V was pared by 3 bases and J by 4 bases, with 18 bases between. DNA for the CDR3: TGTGCCAGCAGTTTCGGGGGGGCGAGGCAGATCTATGGCTACACCTTC. Amino acids: CASSFGGARQIYGYTF.